This T cell receptor (beta chain) is drawn from a study of blood T cell repertoires in COVID-19. About the research overall: Donors in the United States, Italy and Spain gave samples during acute or convalescent COVID-19. PBMCs, B-cell-depleted T cells, or T cells were the source of the cDNA or gDNA that made up the material.

Germline V lookup: CDR1 KGHSH, CDR2 LQKENI. The CDR3 covers 15 residues. V was shortened by 0 bases and J by 4 bases, with 12 bases between the two germline ends. As handled by the study authors: Amplified reference gene primers provided the basis for estimating nucleated cell counts. Data came from immunoSEQ multiplex PCR; TCRdb stores just in-frame clones and leaves some out. V and J calls and clone size are given by that table; D and trimming were obtained from the DNA. The repertoire holds about 60,000 clones, with about 83% as singletons. The source material was peripheral blood. V and J are TRBV18 and TRBJ1-2; weak D call: TRBD1 (6 bases). The origin of this receptor is a human donor in a cohort sampled during active COVID-19. The CDR3 is CASSPPGAGAYGYTF. The CDR3 nucleotides read TGTGCCAGCTCACCACCGGGGGCAGGGGCCTATGGCTACACCTTC.